The 7 T cell receptor beta chains below come from one sample, sequenced in a study of blood T cells in healthy people across ages. The use of a sample-barcoded 5' primer and a J-beta primer mix characterized a second PCR of roughly 6 to 11 cycles. TCRdb fed the 5' RACE reads into MiXCR, producing one record per CDR3 protein. The table includes approximately 810,000 distinct CDR3 sequences, under 35% detected once. Sequences were obtained from blood. The receptor source for this set is a woman aged 80 or over in good health.

This clonotype was observed at least ten times. This chain links TRBV5-8 with TRBJ2-3; 7 positions match TRBD2. CDR3 size: 16 residues. The trim removed 0 bases at V and 6 bases at J, leaving 10 bases unmatched. Germline CDR1 is SGHTS and CDR2 is YDEGEE. For the CDR3, the DNA is TGTGCCAGCAGCTTGGGGGCTAGCTCCGGGAGGGATACGCAGTATTTT. Translating it yields CASSLGASSGRDTQYF. Supplemented by reference TRBV5-8 and TRBJ2-3, the full variable domain reads EAGVTQSPTHLIKTRGQQATLRCSPISGHTSVYWYQQALGLGLQFLLWYDEGEERNRGNFPPRFSGRQFPNYSSELNVNALELEDSALYLCASSLGASSGRDTQYFGPGTRLTVL.

Ten or more counts support this clonotype. The V gene is TRBV6-5, the J gene TRBJ1-2; 8 nucleotides line up with TRBD1. This CDR3 contains 12 residues. The trim removed 10 bases at V and 4 bases at J, leaving 5 bases unmatched. The germline V gene has CDR1 MNHEY and CDR2 SVGAGI. The CDR3 region is CATRTGIYGYTF. The CDR3 nucleotides are TGTGCCACCCGGACAGGGATCTATGGCTACACCTTC.

The table lists this clonotype with a few counts. The rearrangement joins TRBV18 to TRBJ1-2; tentatively, D is TRBD1 (6 bases). The V end lost 5 bases, the J end lost 3 bases, and 10 bases lay between the germline ends. The CDR3 runs to 13 residues. In germline, CDR1 is KGHSH, CDR2 LQKENI. The CDR3 DNA is TGTGCCAGCTCAGGGACAAGGGACTATGGCTACACCTTC. It translates to CASSGTRDYGYTF.

The chain is built from TRBV7-2 and TRBJ2-3, with D possibly matching TRBD2 (7 bases). CDR1 is SGHTA and CDR2 is FQGNSA in the germline V gene. The CDR3 sequence is 16 residues long. V lost 3 bases and J lost 3, with 16 bases in between. As DNA, the CDR3 is TGTGCCAGCAGCTTTGGGGGGGGGGCCTTGACAGATACGCAGTATTTT. Its translation: CASSFGGGALTDTQYF.

V is TRBV30 and J is TRBJ1-6, with 11 nucleotides matching TRBD1. Germline V gene data show CDR1 as GTSNPN and CDR2 as SVGIG (reference sequence). V shed 2 bases, J shed 9 bases, and the junction held 3 bases outside the gene matches. The length of the CDR3 is 14 residues. Here the CDR3 reads CAWSTGTGGSPLHF. CDR3 nucleotide sequence: TGTGCCTGGAGTACCGGGACAGGGGGTTCACCCCTCCACTTT. The full variable domain, its missing parts supplied by reference TRBV30 and TRBJ1-6, is SQTIHQWPATLVQPVGSPLSLECTVEGTSNPNLYWYRQAAGRGLQLLFYSVGIGQISSEVPQNLSASRPQDRQFILSSKKLLLSDSGFYLCAWSTGTGGSPLHFGNGTRLTVT.

This clonotype was counted between two and nine times. The CDR3 DNA reads TGCAGTGCTAGACCAGGGGGCTCCGTCTATGGCTACACCTTC. Amino acid sequence: CSARPGGSVYGYTF. V and J are TRBV20-1 and TRBJ1-2, with 8 bases identical to TRBD1. Trimming removed 2 bases from V and 4 bases from J; junction bases left unmatched: 6. Germline-derived CDR1 and CDR2 are DFQATT and SNEGSKA (reference sequence). The CDR3 is 14 amino acids.

The V gene is TRBV6-6, the J gene TRBJ2-7; 10 nucleotides line up with TRBD1. Losses at the gene ends were 5 bases for V and 6 bases for J; bases not matched to a gene: 7. The CDR3 consists of 14 residues. CDR1 and CDR2 from the germline V gene are MNHNY and SVGAGI (reference sequence). Written as DNA, the CDR3 is TGTGCCAGCAGTCGCCAGACAGGGGGCATCGAGCAGTACTTC. Protein sequence: CASSRQTGGIEQYF.